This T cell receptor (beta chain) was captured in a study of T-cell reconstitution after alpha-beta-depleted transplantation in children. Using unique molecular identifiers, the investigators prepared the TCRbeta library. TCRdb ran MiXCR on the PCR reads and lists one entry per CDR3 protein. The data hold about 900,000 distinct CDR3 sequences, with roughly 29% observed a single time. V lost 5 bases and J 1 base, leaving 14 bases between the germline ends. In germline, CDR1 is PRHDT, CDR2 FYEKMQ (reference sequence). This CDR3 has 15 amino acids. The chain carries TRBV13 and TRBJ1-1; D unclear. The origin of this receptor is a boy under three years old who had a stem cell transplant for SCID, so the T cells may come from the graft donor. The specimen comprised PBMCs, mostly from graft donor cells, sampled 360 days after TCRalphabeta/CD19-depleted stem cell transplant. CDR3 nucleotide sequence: TGTGCCAGCAGCGCAGGCGGGGTGGCGAACACTGAAGCTTTCTTT. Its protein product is CASSAGGVANTEAFF.